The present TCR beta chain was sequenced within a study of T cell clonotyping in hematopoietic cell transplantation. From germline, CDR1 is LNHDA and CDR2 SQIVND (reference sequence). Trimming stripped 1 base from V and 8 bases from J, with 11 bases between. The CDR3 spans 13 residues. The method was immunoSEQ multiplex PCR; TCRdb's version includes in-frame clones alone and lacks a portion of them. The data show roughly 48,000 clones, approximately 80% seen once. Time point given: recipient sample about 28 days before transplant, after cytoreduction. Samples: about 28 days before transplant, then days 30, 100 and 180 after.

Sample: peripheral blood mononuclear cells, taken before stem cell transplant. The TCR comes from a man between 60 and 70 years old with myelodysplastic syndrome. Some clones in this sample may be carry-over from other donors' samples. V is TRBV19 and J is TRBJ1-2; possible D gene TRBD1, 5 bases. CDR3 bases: TGTGCCAGTAGTATAGCCGGGGGGTACGGCTACACCTTC. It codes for CASSIAGGYGYTF.